This T cell receptor beta chain was identified during a study of blood T cell repertoires in COVID-19 (dated by TCRdb to the early 2020s). About the study as a whole: Samples covering the acute and convalescent phases of COVID-19 were provided by collaborators in the United States, Italy and Spain. The dataset comprised deeply sampled blood TCRbeta repertoires from subjects exposed to, actively infected with, or recovered from COVID-19. A freely available public database, intended as a resource for researchers studying the immune response to SARS-CoV-2, is where the repertoires were released. The material from the prospective study consisted of cDNA or gDNA derived from T cells, B-cell-depleted T cells, or PBMCs. Sample metadata almost always included a de-identified subject ID, COVID-19 status, age in years and sex. Samples came from the ongoing ImmuneRACE study (first 160 participants) plus 1,254 subjects from 6 global collaborators. Where available, HLA class I and class II types were obtained from metadata supplied by the sample provider rather than from assay-based typing.

TCRbeta CDR3 regions were amplified from genomic DNA using the immunoSEQ Assay, a bias-controlled multiplex PCR. The authors' analysis ran thus. Within the assay, amplification of reference gene primers was used to estimate how many nucleated cells each sample contained. Sequence reads were collapsed and filtered to measure the absolute abundance of every unique TCRbeta CDR3 rearrangement. For each sample, productive Simpson clonality was calculated by taking the square root of Simpson's diversity index across productive rearrangements. Imported from immuneACCESS, the table was reduced by TCRdb to in-frame sequences with V and J called. These copies leave out some clones; in studies compared against another copy, an unresolved V gene accounts for under half, and the cause of the remainder is not known. V, J and clone size derive from that table, while D and trimming were established from the DNA sequence. The sample data list more than 130,000 clones, and approximately 84% of these were observed just once. The ten largest clones take up roughly 6.5% of the sample.

For this clone: Its binding antigen is unknown. Qualities for individual bases were not recorded, and no much larger clone is one base off.

The research as a whole found: How much clinical and demographic metadata was included differed by source and by participant, and the metadata was provided uncurated.

V is pared back by 2 bases and J by 8 bases, with 11 bases lying between the germline termini. Counted from cysteine to phenylalanine, this CDR3 has 13 amino acids. The read is trimmed to its CDR3 DNA, 39 bases read in frame from base 1. The germline V gene sets CDR1 to LGHNA and CDR2 to YSLEER. Each collaborating institution followed its own protocols to collect whole blood in K2EDTA tubes. Collaborator samples were shipped for TCRbeta analysis as frozen whole blood, isolated PBMCs, or DNA extracted from either sample type. This clonotype was obtained from a human donor in a cohort sampled during active COVID-19. The sample comprised peripheral blood. The chain links TRBV4-3 with TRBJ2-3; a weak D assignment points to TRBD2 (5 bases agree). The DNA reads TGCGCCAGCAGCCAAACCCACGCGGGTACGCAGTATTTT. It encodes CASSQTHAGTQYF.